This T cell receptor beta chain was sequenced during a study of T cell repertoires in cytomegalovirus infection. Study information: Public signatures in TCR beta pointed to CMV infection and matching HLA type.

Findings and limits, study-wide: Carriers of CMV and the relevant HLA type were discriminated by public TCR beta frequency. HLA-C-restricted CMV clonotypes gave the most frequent clonotype in two of eight donors.

In TCRdb, the reads were re-called with MiXCR into one record per CDR3 protein. The sample gives approximately 270,000 distinct CDR3 sequences, less than 25% of which show up once; approximately 19% is in the top ten. Germline CDR1 reads SGHNT; CDR2 reads YENEEA. This CDR3 spans 14 amino acids. Trimming shortened V by 5 bases and J by 9 bases, and 17 bases separated the two germline ends. About this clonotype: Its antigen is unidentified.

The rearrangement joins TRBV11-3 to TRBJ2-1, with D perhaps TRBD2 (7 bases). The material sequenced was cultured PBMCs, taken from culture after CMV antigen stimulation. This sequence originates from a human donor in good health (CMV status not recorded). Some clones in this sample may be carry-over from other donors' samples. DNA for the CDR3: TGTGCCAGCAGCCTGGTTAGGGGGGGTGGTGAGCAGTTCTTC. It codes for CASSLVRGGGEQFF.